Below, 2 T cell receptor beta chains from the same sample are listed, as sequenced in a study of blood T cell repertoires in COVID-19. Profiled with immunoSEQ multiplex PCR; TCRdb holds only in-frame clones, not every one. The table has roughly 67,000 clones, 65% to 90% seen once. Source material: peripheral blood. The receptors come from a middle-aged man with acute or convalescent COVID-19.

The chain combines TRBV29-1 with TRBJ1-1; 7 bases align to TRBD1. Trimming took 4 bases from V and 7 from J; bases not matched to a gene: 9. Per the germline V gene, CDR1 is SQVTM and CDR2 is ANQGSEA. CDR3 length equals 13 residues. The CDR3, as DNA: TGCAGCGTTGCCGACAGGGTAGGAGGTGAAGCTTTCTTT. Protein product: CSVADRVGGEAFF.

The chain has TRBV14 and TRBJ2-2; TRBD1 matches 7 bases. Per germline, CDR1 SGHDN and CDR2 FVKESK. The CDR3 length is 15 residues. V was clipped by 6 bases and J by 4 bases; unmatched bases: 8. CDR3 DNA: TGTGCCAGCAGTCCTACCAACAGGGGCACCGGGGAGCTGTTTTTT. As protein: CASSPTNRGTGELFF.